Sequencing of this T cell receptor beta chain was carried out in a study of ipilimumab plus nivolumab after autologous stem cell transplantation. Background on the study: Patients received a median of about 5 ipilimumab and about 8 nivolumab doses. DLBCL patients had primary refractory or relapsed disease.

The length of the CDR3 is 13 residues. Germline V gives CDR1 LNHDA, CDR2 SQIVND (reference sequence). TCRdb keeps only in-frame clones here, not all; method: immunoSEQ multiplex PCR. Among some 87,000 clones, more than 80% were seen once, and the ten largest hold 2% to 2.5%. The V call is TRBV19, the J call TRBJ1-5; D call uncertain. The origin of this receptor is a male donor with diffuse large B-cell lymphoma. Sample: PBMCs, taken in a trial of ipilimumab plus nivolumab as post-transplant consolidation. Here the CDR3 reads CASGESSNQPQHF. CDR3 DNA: TGTGCTAGTGGGGAGTCGAGCAATCAGCCCCAGCATTTT.